This T cell receptor (beta chain) was found in a study of PD-1 blockade in classical Hodgkin lymphoma. Regarding the study as a whole: Repertoire differences lack defined causes, possibly disease activity or prior therapy.

Described time point: newly diagnosed, previously untreated cHL patient sample. For comparison, PBMCs from newly diagnosed, untreated classical Hodgkin lymphoma were used. CDR1 SGHRS and CDR2 YFSETQ come from the germline V gene. This CDR3 is 14 amino acids long. Trimming removed 0 bases from V and 3 bases from J, with 6 bases in between. TCRdb keeps only in-frame clones here, not all; method: immunoSEQ multiplex PCR. The sample includes around 50,000 clones, approximately 91% seen only once; the top ten take under 5%. As regards this clone: Its antigen is currently unknown.

This TCR was recovered from a human donor with classical Hodgkin lymphoma. This rearrangement joins TRBV5-1 to TRBJ1-4; D not resolved. The sequenced material came from peripheral blood mononuclear cells (PBMCs). The CDR3 DNA sequence: TGCGCCAGCAGCTTGGCCGCGCCTAATGAAAAACTGTTTTTT. Protein product: CASSLAAPNEKLFF.